The table lists the clone carrying this T cell receptor (beta chain) with a few counts. Its antigen is not identified. The sample originates from a study of T-cell reconstitution after alpha-beta-depleted transplantation in children. Study-level findings and limits: Several hundred expanded graft clones reportedly gave rise to the alpha-beta T cells present about two months after transplant. T-cell counts and diversity at one year following transplant were attributed mainly to newly produced T cells. Elevated TCRbeta diversity at day 60 was traced, in some patients, to surviving recipient T cells and thymic progenitors.

With 4 bases clipped from V and 3 bases from J, the junction kept 5 bases outside the gene matches. The CDR3 has 14 amino acids. Looked up from germline, CDR1 is SGHRS and CDR2 is YFSETQ. Preparation of the TCRbeta library was carried out with unique molecular identifiers. TCRdb reanalysed the PCR reads using MiXCR and keeps one entry per CDR3 protein. The table has 250,000 to 400,000 distinct CDR3 sequences, more than 20% seen once. The rearrangement links TRBV5-1 to TRBJ2-7; 9 bases match TRBD1. The sample was PBMCs, mostly from graft donor cells, taken 180 days after TCRalphabeta/CD19-depleted stem cell transplant. The sequence was obtained from a male patient under 18 who had a stem cell transplant for acute lymphoblastic leukemia, so the T cells may come from the graft donor. CDR3 region: CASSGQDRGYEQYF. CDR3 nucleotide sequence: TGCGCCAGCAGCGGGCAGGACAGGGGCTACGAGCAGTACTTC.